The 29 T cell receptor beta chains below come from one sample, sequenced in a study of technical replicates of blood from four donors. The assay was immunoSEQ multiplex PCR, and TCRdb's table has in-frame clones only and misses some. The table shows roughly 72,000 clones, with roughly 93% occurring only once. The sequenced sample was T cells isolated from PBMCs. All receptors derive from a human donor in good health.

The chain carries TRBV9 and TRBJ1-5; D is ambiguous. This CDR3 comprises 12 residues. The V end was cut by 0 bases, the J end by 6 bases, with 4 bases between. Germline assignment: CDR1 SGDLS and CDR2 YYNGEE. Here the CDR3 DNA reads TGTGCCAGCAGCGTAGTATCTCAGCCCCAGCATTTT. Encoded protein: CASSVVSQPQHF.

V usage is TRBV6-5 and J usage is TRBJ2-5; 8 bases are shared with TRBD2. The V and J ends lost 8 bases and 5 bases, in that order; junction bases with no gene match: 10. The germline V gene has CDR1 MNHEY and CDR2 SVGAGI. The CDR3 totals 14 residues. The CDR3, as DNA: TGTGCCAGCGGCAAGGGACTAGTCAGCGAGACCCAGTACTTC. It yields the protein CASGKGLVSETQYF.

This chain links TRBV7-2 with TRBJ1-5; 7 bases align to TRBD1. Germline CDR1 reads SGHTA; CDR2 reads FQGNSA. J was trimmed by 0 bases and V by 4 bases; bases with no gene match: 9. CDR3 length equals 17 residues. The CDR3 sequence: CASSSRTGTYSNQPQHF. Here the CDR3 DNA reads TGTGCCAGCAGCTCCCGGACAGGAACATATAGCAATCAGCCCCAGCATTTT.

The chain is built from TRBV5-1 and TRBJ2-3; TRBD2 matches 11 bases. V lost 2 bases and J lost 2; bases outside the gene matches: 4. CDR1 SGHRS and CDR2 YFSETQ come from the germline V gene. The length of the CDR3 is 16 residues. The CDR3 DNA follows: TGCGCCAGCAGCTTCGAGACTAGCGGGAACACAGATACGCAGTATTTT. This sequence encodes CASSFETSGNTDTQYF.

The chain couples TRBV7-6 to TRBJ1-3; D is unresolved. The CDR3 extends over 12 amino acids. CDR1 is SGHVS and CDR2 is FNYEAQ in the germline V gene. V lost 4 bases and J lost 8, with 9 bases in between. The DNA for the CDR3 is TGTGCCAGCAGCTATCCCGGGGACACCATATATTTT. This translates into CASSYPGDTIYF.

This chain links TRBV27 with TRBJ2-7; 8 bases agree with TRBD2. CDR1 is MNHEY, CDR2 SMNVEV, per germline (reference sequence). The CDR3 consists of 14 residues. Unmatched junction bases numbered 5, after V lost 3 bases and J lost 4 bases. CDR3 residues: CASSFGGGKYEQYF. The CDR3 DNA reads TGTGCCAGCAGTTTCGGGGGGGGAAAGTACGAGCAGTACTTC.

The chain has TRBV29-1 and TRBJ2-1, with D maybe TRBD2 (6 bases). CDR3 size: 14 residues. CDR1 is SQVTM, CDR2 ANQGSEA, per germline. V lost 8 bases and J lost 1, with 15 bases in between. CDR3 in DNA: TGCAGCTCCTCCGGGAGTTGGTCCTACAATGAGCAGTTCTTC. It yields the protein CSSSGSWSYNEQFF.

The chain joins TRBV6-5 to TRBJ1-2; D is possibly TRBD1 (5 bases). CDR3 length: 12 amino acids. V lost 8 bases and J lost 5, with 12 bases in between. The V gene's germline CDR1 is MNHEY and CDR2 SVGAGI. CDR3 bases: TGTGCCAGCCGTCATCAGGGTTATGGCTACACCTTC. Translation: CASRHQGYGYTF.

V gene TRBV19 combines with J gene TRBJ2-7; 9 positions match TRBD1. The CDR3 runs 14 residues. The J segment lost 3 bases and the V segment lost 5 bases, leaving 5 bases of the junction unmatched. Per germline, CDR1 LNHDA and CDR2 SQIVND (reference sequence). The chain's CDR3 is CASSPGQGIYEQYF. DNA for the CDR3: TGTGCCAGTAGTCCGGGACAGGGTATCTACGAGCAGTACTTC.

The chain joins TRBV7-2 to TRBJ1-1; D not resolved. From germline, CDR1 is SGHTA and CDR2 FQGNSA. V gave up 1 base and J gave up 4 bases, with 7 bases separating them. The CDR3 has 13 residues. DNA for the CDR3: TGTGCCAGCAGCTTAGGGAGCTTCACTGAAGCTTTCTTT. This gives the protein CASSLGSFTEAFF.

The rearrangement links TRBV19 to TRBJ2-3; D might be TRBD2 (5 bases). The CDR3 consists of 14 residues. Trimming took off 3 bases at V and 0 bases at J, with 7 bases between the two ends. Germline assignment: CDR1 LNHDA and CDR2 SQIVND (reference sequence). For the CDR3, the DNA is TGTGCCAGTAGTATCGAGGGAAGCACAGATACGCAGTATTTT. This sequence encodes CASSIEGSTDTQYF.

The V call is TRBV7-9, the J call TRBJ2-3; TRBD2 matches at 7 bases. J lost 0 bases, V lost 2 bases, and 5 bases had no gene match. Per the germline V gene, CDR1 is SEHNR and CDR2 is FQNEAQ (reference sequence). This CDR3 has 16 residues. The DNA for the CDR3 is TGTGCCAGCAGCTTAACCATTAGCGGGAGCACAGATACGCAGTATTTT. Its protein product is CASSLTISGSTDTQYF.

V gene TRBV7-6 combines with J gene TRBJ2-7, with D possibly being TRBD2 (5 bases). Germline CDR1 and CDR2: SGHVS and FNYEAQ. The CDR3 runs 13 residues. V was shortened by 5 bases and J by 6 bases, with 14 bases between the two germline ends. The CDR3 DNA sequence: TGTGCCAGCAGCCCTACTAGATCCGGCGAGCAGTACTTC. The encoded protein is CASSPTRSGEQYF.

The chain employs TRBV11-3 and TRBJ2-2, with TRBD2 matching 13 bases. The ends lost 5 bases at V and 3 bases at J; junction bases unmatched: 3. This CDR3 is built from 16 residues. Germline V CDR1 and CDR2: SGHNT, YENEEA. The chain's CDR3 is CASSLLAGGDTGELFF. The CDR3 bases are TGTGCCAGCAGCCTACTAGCGGGAGGGGACACCGGGGAGCTGTTTTTT. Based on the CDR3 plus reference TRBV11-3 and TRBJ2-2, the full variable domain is EAGVVQSPRYKIIEKKQPVAFWCNPISGHNTLYWYLQNLGQGPELLIRYENEEAVDDSQLPKDRFSAERLKGVDSTLKIQPAELGDSAVYLCASSLLAGGDTGELFFGEGSRLTVL.

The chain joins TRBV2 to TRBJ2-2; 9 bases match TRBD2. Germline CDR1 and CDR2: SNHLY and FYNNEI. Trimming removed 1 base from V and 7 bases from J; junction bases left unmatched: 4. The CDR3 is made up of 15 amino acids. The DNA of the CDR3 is TGTGCCAGCAGTGAAGAGGGACTAGCAATCGGGGAGCTGTTTTTT. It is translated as CASSEEGLAIGELFF.

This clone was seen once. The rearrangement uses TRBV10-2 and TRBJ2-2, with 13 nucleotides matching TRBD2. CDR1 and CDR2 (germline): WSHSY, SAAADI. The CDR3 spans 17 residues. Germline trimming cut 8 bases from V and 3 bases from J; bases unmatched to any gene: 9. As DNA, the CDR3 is TGCGCCAGCGCTGGACTAGCGGGAGTCCAGGACACCGGGGAGCTGTTTTTT. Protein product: CASAGLAGVQDTGELFF.

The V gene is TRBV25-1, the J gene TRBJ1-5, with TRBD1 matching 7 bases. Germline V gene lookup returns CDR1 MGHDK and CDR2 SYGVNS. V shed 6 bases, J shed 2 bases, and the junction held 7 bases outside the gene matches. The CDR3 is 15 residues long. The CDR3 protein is CASSPDRVRNQPQHF. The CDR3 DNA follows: TGTGCCAGCAGCCCCGACAGGGTCCGCAATCAGCCCCAGCATTTT.

The CDR3 is CATSGGSGYEQYF. The CDR3, as DNA: TGCGCCACCTCAGGGGGCAGTGGCTACGAGCAGTACTTC. This sequence joins TRBV10-2 and TRBJ2-7; TRBD1 matches 8 bases. Losses at the gene ends were 10 bases for V and 3 bases for J; bases not matched to a gene: 8. The CDR3 consists of 13 residues. Germline CDR1 reads WSHSY; CDR2 reads SAAADI.

In DNA, the CDR3 is TGCAGCGTGTCGGAGGGAGCTCGGACAGATACGCAGTATTTT. It is translated as CSVSEGARTDTQYF. The V gene is TRBV29-1, the J gene TRBJ2-3; TRBD2 is a possible D gene (6 bases). The V gene lost 6 bases and the J gene lost 3 bases, with 16 bases spanning the gap. This CDR3 spans 14 amino acids. Looked up from germline, CDR1 is SQVTM and CDR2 is ANQGSEA.

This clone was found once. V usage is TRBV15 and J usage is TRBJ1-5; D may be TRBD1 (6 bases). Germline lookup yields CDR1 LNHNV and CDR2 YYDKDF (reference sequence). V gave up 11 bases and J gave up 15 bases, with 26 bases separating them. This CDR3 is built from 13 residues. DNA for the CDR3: TGTGCCCCCAAAGGACAGCCTAAACATCTTCGGCATTTT. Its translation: CAPKGQPKHLRHF.

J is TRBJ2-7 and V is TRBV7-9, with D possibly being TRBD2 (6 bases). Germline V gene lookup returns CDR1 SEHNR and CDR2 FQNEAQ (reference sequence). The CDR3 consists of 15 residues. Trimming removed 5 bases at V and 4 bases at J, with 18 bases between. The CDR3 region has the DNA TGTGCCAGCAGCCCCTCCGGAGGGATTATATACGAGCAGTACTTC. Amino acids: CASSPSGGIIYEQYF.

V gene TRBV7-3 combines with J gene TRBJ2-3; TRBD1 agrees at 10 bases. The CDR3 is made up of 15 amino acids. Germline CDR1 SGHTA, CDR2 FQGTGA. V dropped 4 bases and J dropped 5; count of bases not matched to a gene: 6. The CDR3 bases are TGTGCCAGCAGCTGGACGGGACAGGGGAGAGATACGCAGTATTTT. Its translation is CASSWTGQGRDTQYF.

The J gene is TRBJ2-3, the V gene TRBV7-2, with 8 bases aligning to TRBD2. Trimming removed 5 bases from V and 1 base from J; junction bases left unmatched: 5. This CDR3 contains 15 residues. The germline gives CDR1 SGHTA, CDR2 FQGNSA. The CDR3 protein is CASSLSGIGTDTQYF. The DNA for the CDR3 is TGTGCCAGCAGCCTTAGCGGGATAGGCACAGATACGCAGTATTTT.

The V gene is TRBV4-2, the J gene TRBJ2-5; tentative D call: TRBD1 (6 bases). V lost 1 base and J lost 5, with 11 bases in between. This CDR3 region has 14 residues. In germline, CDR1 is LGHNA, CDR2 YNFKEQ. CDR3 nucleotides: TGTGCCAGCAGCCAAGCAGGGGAGTACGAGACCCAGTACTTC. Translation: CASSQAGEYETQYF.

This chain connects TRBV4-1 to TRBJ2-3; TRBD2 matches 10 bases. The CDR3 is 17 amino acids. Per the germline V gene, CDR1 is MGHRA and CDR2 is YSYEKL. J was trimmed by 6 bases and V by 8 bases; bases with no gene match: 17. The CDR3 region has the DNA TGCGCCAGCCACCAAGCGGGGCTAGCGGGAGCATCCGATACGCAGTATTTT. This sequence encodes CASHQAGLAGASDTQYF.

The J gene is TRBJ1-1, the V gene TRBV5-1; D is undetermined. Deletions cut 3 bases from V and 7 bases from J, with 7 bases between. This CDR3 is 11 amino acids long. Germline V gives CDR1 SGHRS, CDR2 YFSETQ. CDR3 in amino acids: CASSSTYEAFF. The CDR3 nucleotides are TGCGCCAGCAGCTCAACTTATGAAGCTTTCTTT.

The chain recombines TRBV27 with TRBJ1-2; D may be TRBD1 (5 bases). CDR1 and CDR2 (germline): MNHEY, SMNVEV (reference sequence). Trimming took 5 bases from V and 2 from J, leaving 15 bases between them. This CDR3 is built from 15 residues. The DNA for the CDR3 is TGTGCCAGCAGTAGTACAGGAGAGGCCAACTATGGCTACACCTTC. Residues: CASSSTGEANYGYTF.

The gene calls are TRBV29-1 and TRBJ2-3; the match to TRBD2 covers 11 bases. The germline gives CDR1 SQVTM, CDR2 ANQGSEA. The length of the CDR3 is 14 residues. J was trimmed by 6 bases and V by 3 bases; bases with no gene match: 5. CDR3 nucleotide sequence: TGCAGCGTTGAGCCTCGGACTAGCGGGGATACGCAGTATTTT. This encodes CSVEPRTSGDTQYF.

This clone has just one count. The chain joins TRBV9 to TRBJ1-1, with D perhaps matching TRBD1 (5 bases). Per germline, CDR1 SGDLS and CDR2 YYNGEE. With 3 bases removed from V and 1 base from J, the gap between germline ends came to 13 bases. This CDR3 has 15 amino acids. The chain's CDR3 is CASSEGRWGNTEAFF. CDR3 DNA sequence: TGTGCCAGCAGCGAGGGGCGGTGGGGGAACACTGAAGCTTTCTTT.